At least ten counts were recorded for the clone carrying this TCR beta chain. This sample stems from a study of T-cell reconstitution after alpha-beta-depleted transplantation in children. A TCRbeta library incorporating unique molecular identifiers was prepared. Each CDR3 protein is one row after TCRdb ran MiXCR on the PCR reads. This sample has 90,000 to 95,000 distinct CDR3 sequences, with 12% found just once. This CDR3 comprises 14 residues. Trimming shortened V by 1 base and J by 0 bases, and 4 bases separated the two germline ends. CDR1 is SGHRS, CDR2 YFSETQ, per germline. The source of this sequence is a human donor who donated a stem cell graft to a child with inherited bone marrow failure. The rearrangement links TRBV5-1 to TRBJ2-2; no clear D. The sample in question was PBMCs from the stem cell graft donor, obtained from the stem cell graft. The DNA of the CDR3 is TGCGCCAGCAGCTTGAGGGCGAACACCGGGGAGCTGTTTTTT. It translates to CASSLRANTGELFF.